Below, 4 T cell receptor beta chains from the same sample are listed, as sequenced in a study of blood T cell repertoires in COVID-19. Assay: immunoSEQ multiplex PCR; the TCRdb copy retains only in-frame clones and omits some. The data show roughly 250,000 clones, approximately 80% seen once. Sequencing was performed on peripheral blood. All receptors come from a human donor in a cohort sampled during active COVID-19.

The chain recombines TRBV6-5 with TRBJ1-1, with D uncertain. The CDR3 is 13 residues long. Trimming removed 0 bases at V and 10 bases at J, with 12 bases between. Germline lookup yields CDR1 MNHEY and CDR2 SVGAGI. The CDR3 DNA is TGTGCCAGCAGTTACTCCAACCCGCTAGGAGCTTTCTTT. It codes for CASSYSNPLGAFF.

The chain joins TRBV6-2 or TRBV6-3 to TRBJ2-7, with TRBD2 identical over 11 bases. With V trimmed by 0 bases and J by 4 bases, 2 bases remained unmatched. CDR1 is MNHEY, CDR2 SVGEGT, per germline. The CDR3 length is 15 residues. CDR3 loop: CASSYSGLAVYEQYF. The DNA for the CDR3 is TGTGCCAGCAGTTACTCGGGACTAGCGGTTTACGAGCAGTACTTC.

As regards this clone: Other DNA sequences of this sample code for an identical CDR3. V gene TRBV5-4 combines with J gene TRBJ1-1; 7 positions match TRBD1. Looked up from germline, CDR1 is SGHNT and CDR2 is YYREEE (reference sequence). Trimming at V came to 4 bases and at J to 5 bases, leaving 8 bases not matched to a gene. The CDR3 runs to 14 residues. In DNA form, the CDR3 reads TGTGCCAGCAGCCCAACAGGGGTGAGGACTGAAGCTTTCTTT. Protein: CASSPTGVRTEAFF.

V gene TRBV2 combines with J gene TRBJ1-4; D possibly corresponds to TRBD1 (6 bases). The germline CDR1 and CDR2 sequences are SNHLY and FYNNEI. Trimming removed 6 bases from V and 7 bases from J, with 15 bases in between. The CDR3 has 14 amino acids. CDR3 DNA sequence: TGTGCCAGCAGGACACAGGGTTTGGGTGAAAAACTGTTTTTT. Its protein product is CASRTQGLGEKLFF. The whole variable domain, remainder taken from reference TRBV2 and TRBJ1-4, is EPEVTQTPSHQVTQMGQEVILRCVPISNHLYFYWYRQILGQKVEFLVSFYNNEISEKSEIFDDQFSVERPDGSNFTLKIRSTKLEDSAMYFCASRTQGLGEKLFFGSGTQLSVL.